This T cell receptor beta chain came from a study of blood T cell repertoires in COVID-19. Looking at the study overall: Italy, Spain and the United States were the sources of the convalescent and acute COVID-19 samples. Sources were T cells, B-cell-depleted T cells, or PBMCs; the material itself was cDNA or gDNA.

As processed by the authors: The assay estimated nucleated cells by amplifying reference gene primers. Using immunoSEQ multiplex PCR, the repertoire was profiled, and TCRdb retains in-frame clones only, with some absent. D and trimming were read from the DNA, whereas the V and J calls and clone size are those reported in that table. The sample has over 85,000 clones, roughly 92% seen once. V gave up 8 bases and J gave up 1 base, with 35 bases separating them. Germline V CDR1 and CDR2: PRHDT, FYEKMQ (reference sequence). The CDR3 contains 21 residues. The V gene is TRBV13, the J gene TRBJ1-1, with TRBD1 as a possible D gene (6 bases). Sequenced material: peripheral blood. The receptor was isolated from a woman in her 50s with COVID-19, enrolled during active disease. CDR3 nucleotide sequence: TGTGCCAGCGCCATATATGGGTACAGTCTGTATGAGGGGGGGTCGAACACTGAAGCTTTCTTT. Encoded protein: CASAIYGYSLYEGGSNTEAFF. Based on the CDR3 plus reference TRBV13 and TRBJ1-1, the full variable domain is AAGVIQSPRHLIKEKRETATLKCYPIPRHDTVYWYQQGPGQDPQFLISFYEKMQSDKGSIPDRFSAQQFSDYHSELNMSSLELGDSALYFCASAIYGYSLYEGGSNTEAFFGQGTRLTVV.